Listed here are 26 T cell receptor beta chains from one sample, sequenced in a study of CD8+ T cells in alopecia areata. As to treatment: oral pan-JAK inhibitor, 5-10 mg twice daily. The authors extracted RNA and reverse transcribed it into cDNA as the sequencing template. Measured with immunoSEQ multiplex PCR; TCRdb has only the in-frame clones, and not every one. The table lists more than 110,000 clones, approximately 85% of them singletons. The specimen was CD8+ T cells sorted from blood, collected at week 4, from a patient treated with tofacitinib. These receptors came from a human donor with alopecia areata.

This clone appeared a single time. The V gene is TRBV7-2, the J gene TRBJ1-2; weak D call: TRBD1 (5 bases). The CDR3 sequence is 16 residues long. CDR1 is SGHTA, CDR2 FQGNSA, per germline. V was cut by 1 base and J by 4 bases, with 16 bases left in between. The CDR3 reads CASSLEGNGRGYGYTF. The CDR3, as DNA: TGTGCCAGCAGCTTAGAGGGGAATGGCCGGGGCTATGGCTACACCTTC.

This clone came up once. The chain recombines TRBV27 with TRBJ2-3, with D possibly being TRBD1 (5 bases). The CDR3 spans 15 residues. CDR1 is MNHEY and CDR2 is SMNVEV in the germline V gene (reference sequence). V was shortened by 5 bases and J by 0 bases, with 12 bases between the two germline ends. Here the CDR3 DNA reads TGTGCCAGCAGTCCCACAGGAACTAGCACAGATACGCAGTATTTT. Translating it yields CASSPTGTSTDTQYF.

The chain has TRBV4-3 and TRBJ1-3; 8 bases agree with TRBD1. The germline V gene encodes CDR1 LGHNA and CDR2 YSLEER. CDR3 size: 15 residues. The V gene end was trimmed by 1 base and the J gene end by 2 bases; junction bases not matched to a gene: 1. Here the CDR3 reads CASSQGTGPGNTIYF. CDR3 nucleotide sequence: TGCGCCAGCAGCCAAGGGACAGGGCCTGGAAACACCATATATTTT.

CDR3: CASSLTDYGYTF. CDR3 in DNA: TGTGCCAGCAGCTTAACAGACTATGGCTACACCTTC. V gene TRBV5-5 combines with J gene TRBJ1-2; D uncertain. Per germline, CDR1 SGHKS and CDR2 YYEKEE (reference sequence). The CDR3 has 12 residues. Between the trimmed V and J ends, which lost 2 bases and 3 bases, there was a span of 5 bases.

The rearrangement links TRBV27 to TRBJ1-1; perhaps TRBD1 as D (5 bases). The CDR3 length is 15 residues. V lost 6 bases, J lost 2 bases, and 16 bases lay in between. Germline CDR1 is MNHEY and CDR2 is SMNVEV (reference sequence). CDR3 in amino acids: CASSSSGGTNTEAFF. The CDR3 region has the DNA TGTGCCAGCAGCTCGTCTGGGGGAACCAACACTGAAGCTTTCTTT.

The chain joins TRBV6-6 to TRBJ2-7, with 9 nucleotides matching TRBD1. Germline lookup yields CDR1 MNHNY and CDR2 SVGAGI (reference sequence). The CDR3 loop spans 15 amino acids. The junction had 11 bases not matched to a gene; V was cut back by 8 bases and J by 3 bases. This chain's CDR3 is CASLPGTGILYEQYF. The CDR3 region has the DNA TGTGCCAGCCTTCCCGGGACAGGGATTCTCTACGAGCAGTACTTC.

The chain has TRBV4-3 and TRBJ2-7, with D uncertain. V lost 0 bases and J lost 0, with 9 bases in between. CDR3 length: 15 amino acids. The V gene's germline CDR1 is LGHNA and CDR2 YSLEER. CDR3 coding DNA: TGCGCCAGCAGCCAAGATAGGTGGAGCTCCTACGAGCAGTACTTC. It translates to CASSQDRWSSYEQYF.

This CDR3 is CASSQEAGAGTDTQYF. The CDR3 DNA sequence: TGTGCCAGCAGCCAAGAAGCGGGGGCCGGCACAGATACGCAGTATTTT. This chain uses TRBV4-2 with TRBJ2-3; 8 bases fit TRBD2. Germline loops: CDR1 LGHNA, CDR2 YNFKEQ. With 0 bases clipped from V and 1 base from J, the junction kept 3 bases outside the gene matches. CDR3 length: 16 residues.

The rearrangement uses TRBV30 and TRBJ1-2, with a possible D match to TRBD1 (5 bases). The germline CDR1 and CDR2 sequences are GTSNPN and SVGIG (reference sequence). There are 13 residues in the CDR3. Trimming took 0 bases from V and 6 from J, leaving 11 bases between them. The CDR3 sequence: CAWSVGHYHGYTF. The CDR3, as DNA: TGTGCCTGGAGTGTTGGACATTATCATGGCTACACCTTC.

This clone has just a few counts. The chain links TRBV7-6 to TRBJ1-4; 8 bases are a match to TRBD1. This CDR3 region has 14 residues. Trimming removed 5 bases from V and 5 bases from J; junction bases left unmatched: 4. The germline CDR1 and CDR2 sequences are SGHVS and FNYEAQ. CDR3 in amino acids: CASSHGQGNEKLFF. In nucleotides, the CDR3 is TGTGCCAGCAGCCACGGACAGGGAAATGAAAAACTGTTTTTT.

This chain links TRBV2 with TRBJ1-1; 8 bases map to TRBD1. The ends lost 6 bases at V and 1 base at J; junction bases unmatched: 1. From germline, CDR1 is SNHLY and CDR2 FYNNEI. The CDR3 contains 13 residues. As DNA, the CDR3 is TGTGCCAGCAGCGACAGGGGGAACACTGAAGCTTTCTTT. This codes for CASSDRGNTEAFF.

The J gene is TRBJ2-7, the V gene TRBV2; 9 positions agree with TRBD1. V shed 5 bases and J 4 bases; nucleotides not matched to a gene: 9. CDR1 SNHLY and CDR2 FYNNEI come from the germline V gene. The CDR3 length is 15 residues. CDR3 nucleotides: TGTGCCAGCAGTCCATCCCCTGGACAGGGGTACGAGCAGTACTTC. Protein product: CASSPSPGQGYEQYF.

The chain combines TRBV15 with TRBJ2-1; D remains ambiguous. The CDR3 runs to 15 residues. Looked up from germline, CDR1 is LNHNV and CDR2 is YYDKDF (reference sequence). The germline V and J ends were trimmed by 5 bases and 0 bases, with 11 bases remaining between them. The CDR3 spells CATSSSPSSYNEQFF. The CDR3, as DNA: TGTGCCACCAGCTCATCCCCGAGCTCCTACAATGAGCAGTTCTTC.

The rearrangement joins TRBV7-9 to TRBJ2-7; 8 bases fit TRBD2. V gave up 5 bases and J gave up 3 bases; unmatched junction bases: 9. This CDR3 comprises 15 residues. CDR1 is SEHNR and CDR2 is FQNEAQ in the germline V gene (reference sequence). The CDR3 DNA is TGTGCCAGCAGCCCACGGGGGGGGCAAGTCTACGAGCAGTACTTC. It is translated as CASSPRGGQVYEQYF.

The V gene is TRBV4-1, the J gene TRBJ2-7; D is perhaps TRBD2 (7 bases). Trimming took off 4 bases at V and 6 bases at J, with 22 bases between the two ends. The CDR3 spans 16 residues. Germline V CDR1 and CDR2: MGHRA, YSYEKL. This CDR3 is CASSPLGWGGLREQYF. In DNA form, the CDR3 reads TGCGCCAGCAGCCCCCTGGGGTGGGGGGGCCTTCGCGAGCAGTACTTC.

The chain recombines TRBV30 with TRBJ1-1; TRBD1 matches at 9 bases. Germline trimming cut 5 bases from V and 3 bases from J; bases unmatched to any gene: 13. CDR3 size: 16 residues. The germline V gene encodes CDR1 GTSNPN and CDR2 SVGIG (reference sequence). CDR3 sequence reads: CAWLVLDRGIDTEAFF. In DNA form, the CDR3 reads TGTGCCTGGCTGGTTTTGGACAGGGGTATTGACACTGAAGCTTTCTTT.

The J gene is TRBJ2-1, the V gene TRBV4-1; TRBD2 aligns across 9 bases. CDR1 and CDR2 (germline): MGHRA, YSYEKL. The CDR3 spans 15 residues. V was pared by 4 bases and J by 4 bases, with 5 bases of the junction left unmatched. CDR3 DNA: TGCGCCAGCAGCCCCCCTAGCGGGGAGTACAATGAGCAGTTCTTC. Its translation is CASSPPSGEYNEQFF.

The J gene is TRBJ1-5, the V gene TRBV6-5; D gene uncertain. CDR3 length equals 14 residues. Trimming removed 0 bases from V and 4 bases from J, with 7 bases in between. The germline V gene has CDR1 MNHEY and CDR2 SVGAGI. The CDR3 loop reads CASSYSDGNQPQHF. The CDR3 nucleotides are TGTGCCAGCAGTTACTCGGACGGAAATCAGCCCCAGCATTTT.

The chain uses TRBV19 and TRBJ2-5; TRBD2 is a possible D gene (6 bases). The germline gives CDR1 LNHDA, CDR2 SQIVND (reference sequence). The CDR3 is 19 amino acids. V gave up 3 bases and J gave up 5 bases, with 28 bases separating them. CDR3 DNA: TGTGCCAGTAGTATTAAGGGACTCCTCCTCGGGGGTTTCGGGGAGACCCAGTACTTC. Encoded protein: CASSIKGLLLGGFGETQYF.

V usage is TRBV5-6 and J usage is TRBJ2-5, with TRBD1 as a possible D gene (6 bases). The ends were cut back, 6 bases at V and 5 bases at J, with 17 bases in the middle. CDR3 length equals 14 residues. The germline V gene has CDR1 SGHDT and CDR2 YYEEEE. CDR3 sequence reads: CASTPDSLVETQYF. The DNA for the CDR3 is TGTGCCAGCACCCCGGACAGCCTTGTGGAGACCCAGTACTTC.

CDR3 sequence: CASSYGETQYF. CDR3 nucleotide sequence: TGTGCCAGCAGTTACGGGGAGACCCAGTACTTC. The chain couples TRBV6-1 to TRBJ2-5; no firm D call. V was trimmed by 5 bases and J by 5 bases, leaving 6 bases between them. Germline V gene lookup returns CDR1 MNHNS and CDR2 SASEGT. CDR3 length: 11 residues.

On this clone itself: Without the conserved terminal phenylalanine or tryptophan, this CDR3 likely stems from a read error. The CDR3 sequence: CATSPSTGIGEQYL. CDR3 bases: TGTGCCACCAGTCCGTCGACGGGGATCGGGGAGCAGTACCTC. The V gene is TRBV15, the J gene TRBJ2-7; perhaps TRBD2 as D (5 bases). The germline gives CDR1 LNHNV, CDR2 YYDKDF (reference sequence). Trimming shortened V by 6 bases and J by 7 bases, and 19 bases separated the two germline ends. This CDR3 has 14 amino acids.

This chain links TRBV5-1 with TRBJ2-5; D is possibly TRBD2 (5 bases). The germline CDR1 and CDR2 sequences are SGHRS and YFSETQ. The CDR3 spans 14 residues. V lost 0 bases to trimming and J lost 3 bases, with 9 bases between them. CDR3 DNA: TGCGCCAGCAGCTTGGGGACCGGGAAAGAGACCCAGTACTTC. Residues: CASSLGTGKETQYF.

The chain couples TRBV19 to TRBJ2-7, with 8 nucleotides matching TRBD1. The CDR3 sequence is 15 residues long. V was pared by 3 bases and J by 3 bases, with 7 bases of the junction left unmatched. Germline V gives CDR1 LNHDA, CDR2 SQIVND (reference sequence). The CDR3 region is CASSISRGQLYEQYF. The CDR3 region has the DNA TGTGCCAGTAGTATCTCCAGGGGGCAGCTCTACGAGCAGTACTTC.

The rearrangement joins TRBV27 to TRBJ2-7, with 7 bases lining up with TRBD1. Losses at the gene ends were 5 bases for V and 5 bases for J; bases not matched to a gene: 6. CDR3 length: 13 amino acids. The germline V gene has CDR1 MNHEY and CDR2 SMNVEV (reference sequence). This chain's CDR3 is CASSRRQGHEQYF. The CDR3 nucleotides read TGTGCCAGCAGTCGACGACAGGGCCACGAGCAGTACTTC.

This clone was seen a single time. The chain joins TRBV30 to TRBJ1-5, with 7 bases fitting TRBD1. Trimming cost V 7 bases and J 6 bases; bases outside gene matches: 9. CDR1 is GTSNPN and CDR2 is SVGIG in the germline V gene (reference sequence). CDR3 length: 13 residues. CDR3 amino acids: CAFDTGVGQPQHF. In DNA, the CDR3 is TGTGCCTTTGATACAGGGGTGGGTCAGCCCCAGCATTTT.